This record concerns one T cell receptor beta chain sequence. The CDR3 is made up of 13 amino acids. V dropped 5 bases and J dropped 4; count of bases not matched to a gene: 3. Looked up from germline, CDR1 is LNHDA and CDR2 is SQIVND (reference sequence). This sample stems from a study of blood T cell repertoires in COVID-19. Overall study: From the United States, Italy and Spain came samples of acute and convalescent COVID-19. PBMCs, B-cell-depleted T cells, or T cells were the source of the cDNA or gDNA that made up the material.

Per the original data handling: Quantification of nucleated cells was approximated via reference gene primer amplification. Clones were read by immunoSEQ multiplex PCR, and TCRdb kept only the in-frame ones, dropping some. V, J and clone size reflect that table, while D and trimming were determined from the DNA. The repertoire has roughly 72,000 clones, 80% of them found once; the top ten carry about 18%. V and J are TRBV19 and TRBJ1-1, with TRBD1 identical over 8 bases. Material for sequencing was peripheral blood. This TCR derives from a man aged 65 to 85 who had recovered from COVID-19. The DNA for the CDR3 is TGTGCCAGTAGTGAAACAGGGGGCACTGAAGCTTTCTTT. Protein product: CASSETGGTEAFF. Looking up the rest from reference TRBV19 and TRBJ1-1 gives the full variable domain: DGGITQSPKYLFRKEGQNVTLSCEQNLNHDAMYWYRQDPGQGLRLIYYSQIVNDFQKGDIAEGYSVSREKKESFPLTVTSAQKNPTAFYLCASSETGGTEAFFGQGTRLTVV.